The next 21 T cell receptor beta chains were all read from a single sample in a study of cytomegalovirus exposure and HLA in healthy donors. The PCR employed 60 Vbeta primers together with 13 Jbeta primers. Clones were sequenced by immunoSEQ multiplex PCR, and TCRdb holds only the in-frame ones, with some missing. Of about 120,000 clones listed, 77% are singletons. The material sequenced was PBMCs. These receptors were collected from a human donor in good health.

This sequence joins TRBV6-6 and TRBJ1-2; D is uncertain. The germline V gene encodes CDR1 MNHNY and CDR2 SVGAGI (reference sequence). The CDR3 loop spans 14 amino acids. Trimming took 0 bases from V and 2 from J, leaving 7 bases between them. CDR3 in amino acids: CASSYSPQNYGYTF. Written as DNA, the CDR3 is TGTGCCAGCAGTTACTCGCCCCAGAACTATGGCTACACCTTC.

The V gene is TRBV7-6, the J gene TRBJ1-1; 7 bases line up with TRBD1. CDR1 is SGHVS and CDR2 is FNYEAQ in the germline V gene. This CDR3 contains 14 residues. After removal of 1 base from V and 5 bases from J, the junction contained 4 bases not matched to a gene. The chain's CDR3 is CASSLGTGETEAFF. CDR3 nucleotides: TGTGCCAGCAGCTTAGGAACAGGGGAGACTGAAGCTTTCTTT.

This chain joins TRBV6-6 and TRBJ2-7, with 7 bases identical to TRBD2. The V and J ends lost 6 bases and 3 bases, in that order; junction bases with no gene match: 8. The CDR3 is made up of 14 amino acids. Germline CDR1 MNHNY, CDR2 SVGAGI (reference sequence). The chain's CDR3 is CASRWTSGDYEQYF. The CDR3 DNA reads TGTGCCAGCAGGTGGACTAGTGGCGACTACGAGCAGTACTTC.

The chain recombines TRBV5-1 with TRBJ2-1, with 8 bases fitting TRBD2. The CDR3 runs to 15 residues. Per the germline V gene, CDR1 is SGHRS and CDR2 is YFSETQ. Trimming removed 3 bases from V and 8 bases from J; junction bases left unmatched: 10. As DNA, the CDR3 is TGCGCCAGCAGCTCCCTACCGGGACTAGACTATGAGCAGTTCTTC. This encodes CASSSLPGLDYEQFF.

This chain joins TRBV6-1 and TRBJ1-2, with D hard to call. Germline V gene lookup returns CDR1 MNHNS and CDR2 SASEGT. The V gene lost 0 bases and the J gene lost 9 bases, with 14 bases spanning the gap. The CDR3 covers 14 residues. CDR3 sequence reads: CASSEAPPDWSYTF. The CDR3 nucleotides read TGTGCCAGCAGTGAAGCGCCACCTGACTGGAGCTACACCTTC.

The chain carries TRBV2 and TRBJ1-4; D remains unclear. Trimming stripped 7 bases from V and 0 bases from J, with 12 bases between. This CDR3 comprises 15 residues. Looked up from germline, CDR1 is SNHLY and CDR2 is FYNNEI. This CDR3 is CASIDQAATNEKLFF. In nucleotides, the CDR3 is TGTGCCAGCATTGACCAGGCCGCAACTAATGAAAAACTGTTTTTT.

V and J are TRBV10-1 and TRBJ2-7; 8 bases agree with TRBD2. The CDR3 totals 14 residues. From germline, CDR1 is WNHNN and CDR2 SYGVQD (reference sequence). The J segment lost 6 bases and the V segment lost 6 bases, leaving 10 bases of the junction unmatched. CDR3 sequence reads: CASSSGLVTGEQYF. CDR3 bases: TGCGCCAGCAGCTCGGGACTAGTAACCGGCGAGCAGTACTTC.

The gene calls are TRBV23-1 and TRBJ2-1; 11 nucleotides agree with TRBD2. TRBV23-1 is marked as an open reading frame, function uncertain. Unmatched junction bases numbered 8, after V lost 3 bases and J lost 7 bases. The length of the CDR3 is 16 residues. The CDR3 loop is CASSQVAGGPENEQFF. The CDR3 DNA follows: TGCGCCAGCAGTCAGGTAGCGGGAGGGCCGGAGAATGAGCAGTTCTTC.

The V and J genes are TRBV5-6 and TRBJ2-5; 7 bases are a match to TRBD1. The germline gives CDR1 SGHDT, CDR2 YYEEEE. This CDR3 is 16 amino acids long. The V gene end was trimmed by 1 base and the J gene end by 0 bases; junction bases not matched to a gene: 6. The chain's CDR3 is CASSLYATGHQETQYF. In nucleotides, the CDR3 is TGTGCCAGCAGCTTGTACGCGACAGGGCACCAAGAGACCCAGTACTTC.

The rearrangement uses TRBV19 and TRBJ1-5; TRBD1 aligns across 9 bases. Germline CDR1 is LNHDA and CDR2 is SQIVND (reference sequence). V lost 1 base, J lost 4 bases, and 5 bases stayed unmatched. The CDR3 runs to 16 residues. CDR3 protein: CASSIGGQGGNQPQHF. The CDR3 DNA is TGTGCCAGTAGTATAGGGGGACAGGGCGGGAATCAGCCCCAGCATTTT.

CDR3 in amino acids: CASEQNYGYTF. CDR3 in DNA: TGTGCTAGTGAACAGAACTATGGCTACACCTTC. V is TRBV12-5 and J is TRBJ1-2, with unresolved D. The CDR3 contains 11 residues. Germline-derived CDR1 and CDR2 are LGHNT and FRNRAP. The ends were cut back, 7 bases at V and 2 bases at J, with 5 bases in the middle. Using reference TRBV12-5 and TRBJ1-2 for the parts outside the CDR3, the full variable domain is DARVTQTPRHKVTEMGQEVTMRCQPILGHNTVFWYRQTMMQGLELLAYFRNRAPLDDSGMPKDRFSAEMPDATLATLKIQPSEPRDSAVYFCASEQNYGYTFGSGTRLTVV.

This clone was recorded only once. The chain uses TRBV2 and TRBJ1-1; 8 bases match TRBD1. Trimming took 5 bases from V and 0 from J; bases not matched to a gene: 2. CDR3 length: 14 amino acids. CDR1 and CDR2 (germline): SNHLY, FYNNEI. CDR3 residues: CASSSGQVNTEAFF. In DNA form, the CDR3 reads TGTGCCAGCAGTTCGGGACAGGTGAACACTGAAGCTTTCTTT.

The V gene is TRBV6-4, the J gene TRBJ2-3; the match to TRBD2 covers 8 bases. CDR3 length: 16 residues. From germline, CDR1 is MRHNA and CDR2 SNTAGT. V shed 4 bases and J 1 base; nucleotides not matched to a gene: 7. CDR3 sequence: CASSVREGGGTDTQYF. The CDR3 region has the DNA TGTGCCAGCAGTGTACGGGAGGGCGGAGGCACAGATACGCAGTATTTT.

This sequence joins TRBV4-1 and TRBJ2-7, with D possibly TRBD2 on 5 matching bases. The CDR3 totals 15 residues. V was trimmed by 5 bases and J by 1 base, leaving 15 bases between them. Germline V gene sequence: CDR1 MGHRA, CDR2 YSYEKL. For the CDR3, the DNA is TGCGCCAGCAGCTTCCCCGGGATGGGGTCCTACGAGCAGTACTTC. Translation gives CASSFPGMGSYEQYF.

The CDR3 loop is CAISERRSGGGTDTQYF. CDR3 DNA: TGTGCCATCAGTGAGCGGAGGTCTGGCGGGGGGACCGATACGCAGTATTTT. V gene TRBV10-3 combines with J gene TRBJ2-3; 8 bases are shared with TRBD2. The junction had 13 bases not matched to a gene; V was cut back by 2 bases and J by 6 bases. Germline values: CDR1 ENHRY, CDR2 SYGVKD. This CDR3 contains 17 residues.

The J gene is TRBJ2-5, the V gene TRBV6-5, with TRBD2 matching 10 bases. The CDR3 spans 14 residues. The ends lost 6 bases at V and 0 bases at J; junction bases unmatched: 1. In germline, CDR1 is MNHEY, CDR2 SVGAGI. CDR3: CASRGLANQETQYF. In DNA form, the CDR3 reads TGTGCCAGCAGGGGACTAGCGAACCAAGAGACCCAGTACTTC.

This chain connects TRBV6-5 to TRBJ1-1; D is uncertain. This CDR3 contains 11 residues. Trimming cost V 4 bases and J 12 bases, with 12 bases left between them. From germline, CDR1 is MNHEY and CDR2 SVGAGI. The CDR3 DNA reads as TGTGCCAGCAGTTTCCGACTGGTAACTTTCTTT. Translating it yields CASSFRLVTFF.

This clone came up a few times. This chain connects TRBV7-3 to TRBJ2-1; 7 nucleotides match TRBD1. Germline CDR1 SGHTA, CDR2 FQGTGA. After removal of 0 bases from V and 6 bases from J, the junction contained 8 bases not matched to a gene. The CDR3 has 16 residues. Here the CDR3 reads CASSLTGGGFLNEQFF. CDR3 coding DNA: TGTGCCAGCAGCTTAACAGGGGGCGGTTTCCTCAATGAGCAGTTCTTC.

The CDR3 region has the DNA TGCGCCAGCAGCCAAGCCCGACTAGCGGGGAGCTCTGGGGCCAACGTCCTGACTTTC. It yields the protein CASSQARLAGSSGANVLTF. The rearrangement uses TRBV4-1 and TRBJ2-6, with TRBD2 identical over 11 bases. CDR3 length: 19 residues. Unmatched junction bases numbered 5, after V lost 1 base and J lost 0 bases. Germline V gene lookup returns CDR1 MGHRA and CDR2 YSYEKL.

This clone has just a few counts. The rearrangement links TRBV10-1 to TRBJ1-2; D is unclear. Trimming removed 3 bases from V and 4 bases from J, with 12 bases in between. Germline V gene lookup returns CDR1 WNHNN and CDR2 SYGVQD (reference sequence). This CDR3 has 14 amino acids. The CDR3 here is CASSDSFGGYGYTF. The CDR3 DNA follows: TGCGCCAGCAGTGACTCCTTCGGCGGCTATGGCTACACCTTC.

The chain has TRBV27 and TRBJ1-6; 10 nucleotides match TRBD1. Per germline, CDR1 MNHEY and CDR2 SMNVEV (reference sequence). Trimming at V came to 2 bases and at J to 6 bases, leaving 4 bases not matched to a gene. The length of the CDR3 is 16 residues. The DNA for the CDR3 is TGTGCCAGCAGTTTAGGGACAGGGGTCTTTAATTCACCCCTCCACTTT. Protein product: CASSLGTGVFNSPLHF.